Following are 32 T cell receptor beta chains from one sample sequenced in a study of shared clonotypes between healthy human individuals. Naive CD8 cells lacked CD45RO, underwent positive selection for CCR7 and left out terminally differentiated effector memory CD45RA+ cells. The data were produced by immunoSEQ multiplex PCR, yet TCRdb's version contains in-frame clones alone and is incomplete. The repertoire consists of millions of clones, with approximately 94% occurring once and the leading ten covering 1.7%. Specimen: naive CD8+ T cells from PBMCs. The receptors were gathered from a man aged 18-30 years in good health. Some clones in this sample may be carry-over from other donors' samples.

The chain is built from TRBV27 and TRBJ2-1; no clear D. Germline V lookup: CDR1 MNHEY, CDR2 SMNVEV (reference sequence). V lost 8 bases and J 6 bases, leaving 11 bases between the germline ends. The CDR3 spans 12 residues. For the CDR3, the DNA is TGTGCCAGCGGAATAACCTCCAATGAGCAGTTCTTC. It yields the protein CASGITSNEQFF.

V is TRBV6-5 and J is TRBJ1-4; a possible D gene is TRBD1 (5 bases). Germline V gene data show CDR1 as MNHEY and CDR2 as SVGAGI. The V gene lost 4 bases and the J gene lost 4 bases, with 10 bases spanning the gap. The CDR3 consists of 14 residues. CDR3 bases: TGTGCCAGCAGTTCCGATGGGGGTAATGAAAAACTGTTTTTT. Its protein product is CASSSDGGNEKLFF.

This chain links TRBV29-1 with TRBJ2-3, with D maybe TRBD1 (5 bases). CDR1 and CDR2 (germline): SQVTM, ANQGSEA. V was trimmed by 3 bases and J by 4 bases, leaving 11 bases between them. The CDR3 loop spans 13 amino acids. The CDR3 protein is CSVEARAPDTQYF. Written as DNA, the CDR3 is TGCAGCGTTGAGGCCAGGGCGCCAGATACGCAGTATTTT.

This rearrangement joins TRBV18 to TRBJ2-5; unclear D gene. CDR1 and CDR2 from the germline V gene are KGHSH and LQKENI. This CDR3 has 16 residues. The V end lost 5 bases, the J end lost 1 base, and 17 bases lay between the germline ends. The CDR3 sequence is CASSSRTPSGQETQYF. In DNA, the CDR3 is TGTGCCAGCTCATCCCGGACCCCGTCGGGCCAAGAGACCCAGTACTTC.

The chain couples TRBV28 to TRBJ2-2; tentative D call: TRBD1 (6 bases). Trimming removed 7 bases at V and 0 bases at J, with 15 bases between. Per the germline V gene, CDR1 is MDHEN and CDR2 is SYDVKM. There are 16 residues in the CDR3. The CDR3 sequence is CASITDGTPNTGELFF. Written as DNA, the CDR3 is TGTGCCAGCATAACCGACGGGACACCGAACACCGGGGAGCTGTTTTTT. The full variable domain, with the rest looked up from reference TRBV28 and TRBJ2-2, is DVKVTQSSRYLVKRTGEKVFLECVQDMDHENMFWYRQDPGLGLRLIYFSYDVKMKEKGDIPEGYSVSREKKERFSLILESASTNQTSMYLCASITDGTPNTGELFFGEGSRLTVL.

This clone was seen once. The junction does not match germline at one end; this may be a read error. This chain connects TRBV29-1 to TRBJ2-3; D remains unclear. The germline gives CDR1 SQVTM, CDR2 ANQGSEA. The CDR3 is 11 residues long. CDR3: CSVQETDTQYF. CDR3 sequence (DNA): TGCAGCGTTCAAGAGACAGATACGCAGTATTTT.

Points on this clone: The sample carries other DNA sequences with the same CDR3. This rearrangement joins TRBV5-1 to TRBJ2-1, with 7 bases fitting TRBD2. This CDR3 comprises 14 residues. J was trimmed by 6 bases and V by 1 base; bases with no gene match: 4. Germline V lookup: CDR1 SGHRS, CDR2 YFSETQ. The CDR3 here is CASSLTGGPNEQFF. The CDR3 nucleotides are TGCGCCAGCAGCTTGACGGGAGGCCCCAATGAGCAGTTCTTC.

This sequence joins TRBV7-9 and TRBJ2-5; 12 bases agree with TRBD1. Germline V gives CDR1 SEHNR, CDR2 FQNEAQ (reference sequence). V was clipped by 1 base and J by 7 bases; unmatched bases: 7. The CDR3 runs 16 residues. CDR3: CASSLVGQGAFGTQYF. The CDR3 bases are TGTGCCAGCAGCTTAGTGGGACAGGGGGCTTTCGGGACCCAGTACTTC.

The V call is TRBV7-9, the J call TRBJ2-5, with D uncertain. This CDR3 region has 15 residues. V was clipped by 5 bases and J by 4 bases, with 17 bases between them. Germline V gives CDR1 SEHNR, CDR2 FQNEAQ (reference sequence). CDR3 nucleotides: TGTGCCAGCAGCCTCTTGGGCGCTGCTCCAGAGACCCAGTACTTC. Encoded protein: CASSLLGAAPETQYF.

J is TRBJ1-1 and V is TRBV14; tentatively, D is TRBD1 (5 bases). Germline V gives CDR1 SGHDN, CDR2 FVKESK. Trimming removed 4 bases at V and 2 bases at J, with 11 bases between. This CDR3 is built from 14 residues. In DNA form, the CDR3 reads TGTGCCAGCAGCCGTACAGGCAGTAACACTGAAGCTTTCTTT. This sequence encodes CASSRTGSNTEAFF. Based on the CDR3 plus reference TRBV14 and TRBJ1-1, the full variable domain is EAGVTQFPSHSVIEKGQTVTLRCDPISGHDNLYWYRRVMGKEIKFLLHFVKESKQDESGMPNNRFLAERTGGTYSTLKVQPAELEDSGVYFCASSRTGSNTEAFFGQGTRLTVV.

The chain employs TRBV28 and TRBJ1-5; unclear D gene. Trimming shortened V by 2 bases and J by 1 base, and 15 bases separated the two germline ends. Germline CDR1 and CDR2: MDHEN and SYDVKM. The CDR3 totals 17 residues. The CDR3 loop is CASSLGYGGASNQPQHF. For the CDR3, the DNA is TGTGCCAGCAGTTTAGGTTACGGAGGTGCGAGCAATCAGCCCCAGCATTTT. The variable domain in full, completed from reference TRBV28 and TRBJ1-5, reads DVKVTQSSRYLVKRTGEKVFLECVQDMDHENMFWYRQDPGLGLRLIYFSYDVKMKEKGDIPEGYSVSREKKERFSLILESASTNQTSMYLCASSLGYGGASNQPQHFGDGTRLSIL.

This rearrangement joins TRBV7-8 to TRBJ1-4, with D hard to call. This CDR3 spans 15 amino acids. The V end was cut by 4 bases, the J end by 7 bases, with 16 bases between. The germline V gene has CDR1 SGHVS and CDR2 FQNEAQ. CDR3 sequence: CASSSMSGVAEKLFF. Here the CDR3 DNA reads TGTGCCAGCAGCTCCATGTCCGGGGTGGCTGAAAAACTGTTTTTT. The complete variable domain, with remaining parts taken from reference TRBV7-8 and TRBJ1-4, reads GAGVSQSPRYKVAKRGQDVALRCDPISGHVSLFWYQQALGQGPEFLTYFQNEAQLDKSGLPSDRFFAERPEGSVSTLKIQRTQQEDSAVYLCASSSMSGVAEKLFFGSGTQLSVL.

The CDR3 bases are TGTGCCAGCAGTCTCCCCTCACAGGGGCTGGGCTACGAGCAGTACTTC. Translation gives CASSLPSQGLGYEQYF. The chain carries TRBV28 and TRBJ2-7; 7 nucleotides agree with TRBD1. V trimming: 5 bases; J trimming: 3 bases; junction bases outside the gene matches: 13. The V gene's germline CDR1 is MDHEN and CDR2 SYDVKM. CDR3 length equals 16 residues.

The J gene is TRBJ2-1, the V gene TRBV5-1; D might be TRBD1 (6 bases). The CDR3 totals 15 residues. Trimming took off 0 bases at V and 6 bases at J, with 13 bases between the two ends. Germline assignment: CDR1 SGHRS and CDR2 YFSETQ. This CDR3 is CASSLAGGPFNEQFF. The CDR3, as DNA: TGCGCCAGCAGCTTGGCTGGGGGCCCCTTCAATGAGCAGTTCTTC. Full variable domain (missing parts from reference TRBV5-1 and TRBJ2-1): KAGVTQTPRYLIKTRGQQVTLSCSPISGHRSVSWYQQTPGQGLQFLFEYFSETQRNKGNFPGRFSGRQFSNSRSEMNVSTLELGDSALYLCASSLAGGPFNEQFFGPGTRLTVL.

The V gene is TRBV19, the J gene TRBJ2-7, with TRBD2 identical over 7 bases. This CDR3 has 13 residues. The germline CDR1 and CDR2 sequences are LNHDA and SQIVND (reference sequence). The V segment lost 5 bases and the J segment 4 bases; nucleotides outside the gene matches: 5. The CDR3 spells CASSRGEAYEQYF. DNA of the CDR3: TGTGCCAGTAGTCGGGGGGAAGCGTACGAGCAGTACTTC.

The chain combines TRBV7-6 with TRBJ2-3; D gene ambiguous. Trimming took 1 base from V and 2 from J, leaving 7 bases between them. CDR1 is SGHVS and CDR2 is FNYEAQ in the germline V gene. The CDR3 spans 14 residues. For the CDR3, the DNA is TGTGCCAGCAGCTTAGAGGTGAACACAGATACGCAGTATTTT. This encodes CASSLEVNTDTQYF.

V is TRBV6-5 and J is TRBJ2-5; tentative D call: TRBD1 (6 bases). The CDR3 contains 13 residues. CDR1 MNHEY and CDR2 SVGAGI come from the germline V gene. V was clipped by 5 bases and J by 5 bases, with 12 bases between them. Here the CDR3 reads CASSPGVGETQYF. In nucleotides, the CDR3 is TGTGCCAGCAGTCCAGGGGTCGGCGAGACCCAGTACTTC.

In DNA form, the CDR3 reads TGTGCCAGCAGGCCAACCCTGACGGGTGAGCAGTTCTTC. Protein: CASRPTLTGEQFF. This chain links TRBV6-5 with TRBJ2-1; D call uncertain. The CDR3 has 13 amino acids. Germline loops: CDR1 MNHEY, CDR2 SVGAGI. Trimming removed 6 bases from V and 9 bases from J, with 15 bases in between.

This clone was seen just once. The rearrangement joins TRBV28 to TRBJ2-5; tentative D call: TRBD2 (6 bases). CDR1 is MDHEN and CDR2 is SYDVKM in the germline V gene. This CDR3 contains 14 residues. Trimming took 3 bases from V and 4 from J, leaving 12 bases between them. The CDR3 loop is CASSFGVSGETQYF. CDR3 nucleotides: TGTGCCAGCAGTTTCGGGGTTAGCGGAGAGACCCAGTACTTC. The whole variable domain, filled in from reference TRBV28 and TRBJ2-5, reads DVKVTQSSRYLVKRTGEKVFLECVQDMDHENMFWYRQDPGLGLRLIYFSYDVKMKEKGDIPEGYSVSREKKERFSLILESASTNQTSMYLCASSFGVSGETQYFGPGTRLLVL.

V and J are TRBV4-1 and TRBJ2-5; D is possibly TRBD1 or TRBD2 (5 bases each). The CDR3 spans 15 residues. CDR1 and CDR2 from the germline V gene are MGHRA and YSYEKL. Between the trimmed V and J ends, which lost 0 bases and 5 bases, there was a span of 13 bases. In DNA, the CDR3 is TGCGCCAGCAGCCAAGATAGCCGGTGGGGGGAGACCCAGTACTTC. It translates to CASSQDSRWGETQYF.

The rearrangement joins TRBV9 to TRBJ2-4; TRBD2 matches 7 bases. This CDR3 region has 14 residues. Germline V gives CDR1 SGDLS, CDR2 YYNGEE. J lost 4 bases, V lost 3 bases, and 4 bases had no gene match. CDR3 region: CASSGGLPKNIQYF. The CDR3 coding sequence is TGTGCCAGCAGCGGGGGACTACCTAAAAACATTCAGTACTTC.

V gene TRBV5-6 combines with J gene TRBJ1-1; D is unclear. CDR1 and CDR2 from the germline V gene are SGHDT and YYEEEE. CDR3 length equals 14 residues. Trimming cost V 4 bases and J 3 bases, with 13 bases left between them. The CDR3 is CASSGLRIYTEAFF. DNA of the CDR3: TGTGCCAGCAGCGGGCTCCGAATATACACTGAAGCTTTCTTT.

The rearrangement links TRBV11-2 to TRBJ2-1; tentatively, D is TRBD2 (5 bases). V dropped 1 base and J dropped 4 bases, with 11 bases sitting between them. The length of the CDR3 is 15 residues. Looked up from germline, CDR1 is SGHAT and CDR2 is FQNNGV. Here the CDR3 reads CASSLVASFYNEQFF. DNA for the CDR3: TGTGCCAGCAGCTTAGTGGCTAGCTTTTACAATGAGCAGTTCTTC.

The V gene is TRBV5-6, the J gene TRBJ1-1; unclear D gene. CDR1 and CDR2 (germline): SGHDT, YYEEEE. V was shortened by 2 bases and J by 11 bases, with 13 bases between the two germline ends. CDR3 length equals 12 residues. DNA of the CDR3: TGTGCCAGCAGCTTTAGCCGGGGTCAGGCTTTCTTT. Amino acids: CASSFSRGQAFF.

The CDR3 is CASSIFGGHEQFF. CDR3 DNA: TGTGCCAGTAGTATTTTTGGGGGGCATGAGCAGTTCTTC. The V gene is TRBV19, the J gene TRBJ2-1; D is possibly TRBD1 or TRBD2 (6 bases each). Germline loops: CDR1 LNHDA, CDR2 SQIVND (reference sequence). Trimming left V 3 bases short and J 8 bases short, with 11 bases between. There are 13 residues in the CDR3.

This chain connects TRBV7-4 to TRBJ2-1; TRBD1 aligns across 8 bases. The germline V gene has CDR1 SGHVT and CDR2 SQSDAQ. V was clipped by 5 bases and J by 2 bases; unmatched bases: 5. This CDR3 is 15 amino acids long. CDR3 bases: TGTGCCAGCAGCCCCAGGGGGCGCACCTACAATGAGCAGTTCTTC. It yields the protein CASSPRGRTYNEQFF.

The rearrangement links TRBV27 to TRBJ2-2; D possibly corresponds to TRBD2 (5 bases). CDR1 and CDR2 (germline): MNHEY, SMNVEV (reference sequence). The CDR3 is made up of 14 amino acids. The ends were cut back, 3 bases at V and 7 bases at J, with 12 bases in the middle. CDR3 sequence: CASSLGLALGELFF. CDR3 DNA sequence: TGTGCCAGCAGTTTGGGCCTAGCTCTCGGGGAGCTGTTTTTT.

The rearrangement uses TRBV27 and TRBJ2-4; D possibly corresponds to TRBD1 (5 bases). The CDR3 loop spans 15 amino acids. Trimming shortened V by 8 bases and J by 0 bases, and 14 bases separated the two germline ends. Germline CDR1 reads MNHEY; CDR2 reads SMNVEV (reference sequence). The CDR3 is CASRPDILAKNIQYF. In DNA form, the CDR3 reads TGTGCCAGCCGCCCGGACATTCTAGCCAAAAACATTCAGTACTTC.

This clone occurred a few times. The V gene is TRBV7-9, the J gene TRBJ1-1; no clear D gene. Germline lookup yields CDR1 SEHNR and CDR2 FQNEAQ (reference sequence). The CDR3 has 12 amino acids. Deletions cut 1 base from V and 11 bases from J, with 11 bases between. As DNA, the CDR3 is TGTGCCAGCAGCTTAGACCACAAACGCGCTTTCTTT. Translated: CASSLDHKRAFF.

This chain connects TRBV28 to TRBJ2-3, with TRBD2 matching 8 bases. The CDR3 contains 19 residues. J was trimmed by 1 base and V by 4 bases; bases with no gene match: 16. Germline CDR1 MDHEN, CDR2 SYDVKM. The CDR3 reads CASSSRYGTSPRGTDTQYF. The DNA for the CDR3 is TGTGCCAGCAGTTCGAGATACGGGACTAGTCCCCGGGGCACAGATACGCAGTATTTT. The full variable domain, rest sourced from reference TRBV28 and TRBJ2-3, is DVKVTQSSRYLVKRTGEKVFLECVQDMDHENMFWYRQDPGLGLRLIYFSYDVKMKEKGDIPEGYSVSREKKERFSLILESASTNQTSMYLCASSSRYGTSPRGTDTQYFGPGTRLTVL.

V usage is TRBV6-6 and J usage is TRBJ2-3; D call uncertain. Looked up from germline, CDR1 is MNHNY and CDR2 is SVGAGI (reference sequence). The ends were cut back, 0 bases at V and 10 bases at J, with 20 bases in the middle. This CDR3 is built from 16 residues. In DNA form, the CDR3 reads TGTGCCAGCAGTTACTCGACTCTGAACCAAGGTTTTGCGCAGTATTTT. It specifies CASSYSTLNQGFAQYF.

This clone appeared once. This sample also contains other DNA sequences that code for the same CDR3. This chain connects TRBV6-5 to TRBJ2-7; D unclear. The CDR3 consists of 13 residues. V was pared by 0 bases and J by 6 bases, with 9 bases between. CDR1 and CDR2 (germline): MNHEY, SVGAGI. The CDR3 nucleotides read TGTGCCAGCAGTTACTCGTTGAGAGGCGAGCAGTACTTC. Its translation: CASSYSLRGEQYF.